Below, 30 T cell receptor beta chains from the same sample are listed, as sequenced in a study of cytomegalovirus exposure and HLA in healthy donors. PCR was performed using 60 Vbeta and 13 Jbeta primers. Method: immunoSEQ multiplex PCR; TCRdb's copy keeps in-frame clones and lacks some. The table shows 120,000 to 150,000 clones, with roughly 73% occurring only once. The sequencing input was PBMCs. The receptor source for this set is a human donor in good health.

This rearrangement joins TRBV6-1 to TRBJ1-1, with a tentative D call TRBD1 (6 bases). Germline-derived CDR1 and CDR2 are MNHNS and SASEGT. With 3 bases removed from V and 0 bases from J, the gap between germline ends came to 11 bases. The CDR3 has 15 amino acids. DNA for the CDR3: TGTGCCAGCAGTGACAGGGGCGCGATGAACACTGAAGCTTTCTTT. As protein: CASSDRGAMNTEAFF.

V usage is TRBV19 and J usage is TRBJ2-2, with 9 bases fitting TRBD1. The CDR3 has 16 residues. CDR1 is LNHDA and CDR2 is SQIVND in the germline V gene (reference sequence). J gave up 3 bases and V 5 bases, and 7 bases lay outside the gene matches. CDR3 bases: TGTGCCAGTAGTGGCCGGGACAGGGCGTACACCGGGGAGCTGTTTTTT. The encoded protein is CASSGRDRAYTGELFF.

The V call is TRBV29-1, the J call TRBJ2-7, with 7 bases matching TRBD2. CDR1 SQVTM and CDR2 ANQGSEA come from the germline V gene. The CDR3 is 12 amino acids. The V segment lost 6 bases and the J segment 5 bases; nucleotides outside the gene matches: 7. DNA for the CDR3: TGCAGCGTCTACCCTGGGGGGGACGAGCAGTACTTC. Residues: CSVYPGGDEQYF.

V and J are TRBV12-5 and TRBJ2-1; D perhaps matches TRBD1 (5 bases). V gave up 3 bases and J gave up 10 bases, with 16 bases separating them. This CDR3 spans 14 amino acids. The V gene's germline CDR1 is LGHNT and CDR2 FRNRAP. The CDR3 reads CASGFGALPMEQFF. As DNA, the CDR3 is TGTGCTAGTGGTTTTGGGGCCCTCCCTATGGAGCAGTTCTTC.

The chain joins TRBV2 to TRBJ2-7, with TRBD1 as a possible D gene (6 bases). CDR3 length: 13 residues. V dropped 2 bases and J dropped 5 bases, with 10 bases sitting between them. Looked up from germline, CDR1 is SNHLY and CDR2 is FYNNEI. DNA of the CDR3: TGTGCCAGCAGTGAACAGGGGTTGGACGAGCAGTACTTC. This sequence encodes CASSEQGLDEQYF.

J is TRBJ2-1 and V is TRBV4-1; 7 bases match TRBD2. CDR1 MGHRA and CDR2 YSYEKL come from the germline V gene. V shed 1 base and J 5 bases; nucleotides not matched to a gene: 8. The CDR3 sequence is 16 residues long. The CDR3 DNA follows: TGCGCCAGCAGCCAAGTGGCGGGAGCGAGAGACAATGAGCAGTTCTTC. It specifies CASSQVAGARDNEQFF.

V is TRBV18 and J is TRBJ2-3; TRBD2 matches at 8 bases. The CDR3 has 16 residues. Germline values: CDR1 KGHSH, CDR2 LQKENI. The ends lost 5 bases at V and 2 bases at J; junction bases unmatched: 9. The CDR3 DNA sequence: TGTGCCAGCTCATCACGTCAGCGGGGGAACACAGATACGCAGTATTTT. It encodes CASSSRQRGNTDTQYF.

The J gene is TRBJ2-3, the V gene TRBV30, with TRBD1 as a possible D gene (5 bases). The V end was cut by 2 bases, the J end by 4 bases, with 13 bases between. This CDR3 is built from 14 residues. Germline V gene data show CDR1 as GTSNPN and CDR2 as SVGIG (reference sequence). CDR3 nucleotides: TGTGCCTGGAGTCGGACACTGGCGGCAGATACGCAGTATTTT. Translating gives CAWSRTLAADTQYF.

V gene TRBV27 combines with J gene TRBJ1-2, with D uncertain. V lost 0 bases to trimming and J lost 7 bases, with 9 bases between them. Germline V gene sequence: CDR1 MNHEY, CDR2 SMNVEV (reference sequence). This CDR3 spans 13 amino acids. The CDR3 nucleotides are TGTGCCAGCAGTTTATCCCGGGATCGTGGCTACACCTTC. This translates into CASSLSRDRGYTF.

This clone appeared a few times. This chain links TRBV5-1 with TRBJ2-7; weak D call: TRBD2 (6 bases). Trimming left V 0 bases short and J 2 bases short, with 9 bases between. Germline lookup yields CDR1 SGHRS and CDR2 YFSETQ. CDR3 length equals 14 residues. CDR3 coding DNA: TGCGCCAGCAGCTTGGTGGCGGGAACCTACGAGCAGTACTTC. It is translated as CASSLVAGTYEQYF.

This clone was detected only a few times. The rearrangement uses TRBV7-9 and TRBJ2-1, with 9 bases matching TRBD2. V was clipped by 7 bases and J by 4 bases; unmatched bases: 14. The CDR3 sequence is 17 residues long. CDR1 and CDR2 from the germline V gene are SEHNR and FQNEAQ (reference sequence). The CDR3 nucleotides read TGTGCCAGCACCCCACGCGGAGCGGGGGGATCGTACAATGAGCAGTTCTTC. It specifies CASTPRGAGGSYNEQFF.

This clone was recorded a few times. The chain carries TRBV4-1 and TRBJ2-1; TRBD1 matches at 10 bases. V was clipped by 3 bases and J by 5 bases; unmatched bases: 7. CDR3 length equals 16 residues. Germline-derived CDR1 and CDR2 are MGHRA and YSYEKL. CDR3 residues: CASSHAGTGVDNEQFF. As DNA, the CDR3 is TGCGCCAGCAGCCACGCCGGGACAGGGGTTGACAATGAGCAGTTCTTC.

In nucleotides, the CDR3 is TGTGCCAGCAGCTACGACGACAGGGAATGGGTGAACACTGAAGCTTTCTTT. Translated: CASSYDDREWVNTEAFF. V is TRBV5-8 and J is TRBJ1-1; 7 bases agree with TRBD1. This CDR3 has 17 amino acids. From germline, CDR1 is SGHTS and CDR2 YDEGEE. V shed 3 bases, J shed 0 bases, and the junction held 11 bases outside the gene matches.

The V call is TRBV5-1, the J call TRBJ1-6, with a tentative D call TRBD1 (6 bases). The length of the CDR3 is 17 residues. V was shortened by 1 base and J by 6 bases, with 17 bases between the two germline ends. The germline V gene has CDR1 SGHRS and CDR2 YFSETQ. The CDR3 DNA reads as TGCGCCAGCAGCTTGAGTGGACAGATCCGAACTAATTCACCCCTCCACTTT. Protein product: CASSLSGQIRTNSPLHF.

The chain links TRBV27 to TRBJ1-4; D perhaps matches TRBD1 (5 bases). CDR3 length: 15 amino acids. The germline gives CDR1 MNHEY, CDR2 SMNVEV (reference sequence). V was cut by 5 bases and J by 8 bases, with 18 bases left in between. DNA of the CDR3: TGTGCCAGCAGTCGCTATGGGGGGATGGGCGAAAAACTGTTTTTT. This codes for CASSRYGGMGEKLFF. The full variable domain, rest sourced from reference TRBV27 and TRBJ1-4, is EAQVTQNPRYLITVTGKKLTVTCSQNMNHEYMSWYRQDPGLGLRQIYYSMNVEVTDKGDVPEGYKVSRKEKRNFPLILESPSPNQTSLYFCASSRYGGMGEKLFFGSGTQLSVL.

CDR3 in amino acids: CASSLTESNEKLFF. In DNA, the CDR3 is TGTGCCAGCAGTTTGACAGAGTCTAATGAAAAACTGTTTTTT. The chain has TRBV6-5 and TRBJ1-4; tentatively, D is TRBD1 (5 bases). V dropped 4 bases and J dropped 3 bases, with 9 bases sitting between them. CDR3 length equals 14 residues. CDR1 and CDR2 from the germline V gene are MNHEY and SVGAGI.

This sequence joins TRBV5-1 and TRBJ2-7, with D maybe TRBD1 (6 bases). CDR3 size: 14 residues. Between the trimmed V and J ends, which lost 0 bases and 7 bases, there was a span of 14 bases. CDR1 is SGHRS, CDR2 YFSETQ, per germline. The CDR3 region has the DNA TGCGCCAGCAGCTTGGGACAGGAGTTTCGGGAGCAGTACTTC. Its protein is CASSLGQEFREQYF.

The chain has TRBV7-8 and TRBJ1-5; TRBD1 is a possible D gene (5 bases). The V end was cut by 1 base, the J end by 10 bases, with 14 bases between. The CDR3 loop spans 14 amino acids. The germline CDR1 and CDR2 sequences are SGHVS and FQNEAQ. The CDR3 loop is CASSLDGGEEPQHF. The DNA for the CDR3 is TGTGCCAGCAGCTTAGACGGGGGAGAGGAACCCCAGCATTTT.

The chain recombines TRBV11-2 with TRBJ2-7, with D perhaps matching TRBD1 (5 bases). Trimming took 3 bases from V and 8 from J, leaving 17 bases between them. The CDR3 length is 14 residues. Germline CDR1 is SGHAT and CDR2 is FQNNGV. CDR3: CASSLNTLPGKQYF. DNA for the CDR3: TGTGCCAGCAGCTTGAACACCCTACCAGGGAAGCAGTACTTC. Filled out from reference TRBV11-2 and TRBJ2-7, the complete variable domain reads EAGVAQSPRYKIIEKRQSVAFWCNPISGHATLYWYQQILGQGPKLLIQFQNNGVVDDSQLPKDRFSAERLKGVDSTLKIQPAKLEDSAVYLCASSLNTLPGKQYFGPGTRLTVT.

The chain links TRBV2 to TRBJ1-1; 8 nucleotides agree with TRBD1. The V gene's germline CDR1 is SNHLY and CDR2 FYNNEI. The CDR3 is 14 amino acids. The J segment lost 1 base and the V segment lost 6 bases, leaving 4 bases of the junction unmatched. CDR3 DNA: TGTGCCAGCAGCCCTGGACAGGGGAACACTGAAGCTTTCTTT. Its translation: CASSPGQGNTEAFF.

The table lists this clone with a count of one. V usage is TRBV5-4 and J usage is TRBJ1-2; 7 positions agree with TRBD1. This CDR3 is 15 amino acids long. V lost 6 bases, J lost 8 bases, and 16 bases stayed unmatched. CDR1 and CDR2 from the germline V gene are SGHNT and YYREEE (reference sequence). CDR3 sequence (DNA): TGTGCCAGCAAAACCCCCACCGGGTTGGGACAGGGCTACACCTTC. Amino acid sequence: CASKTPTGLGQGYTF.

The chain links TRBV6-1 to TRBJ1-2, with TRBD1 matching over 8 bases. The CDR3 extends over 14 amino acids. Germline CDR1 and CDR2: MNHNS and SASEGT. Germline trimming cut 7 bases from V and 0 bases from J; bases unmatched to any gene: 4. The CDR3 DNA follows: TGTGCCAGCACCGGGACAGGAGCTAACTATGGCTACACCTTC. Translation: CASTGTGANYGYTF.

The V call is TRBV7-9, the J call TRBJ2-1; maybe TRBD1 (5 bases). Germline V gene lookup returns CDR1 SEHNR and CDR2 FQNEAQ (reference sequence). CDR3 length: 13 amino acids. Trimming took 5 bases from V and 4 from J, leaving 9 bases between them. The CDR3 loop is CASSRTSYNEQFF. The CDR3 coding sequence is TGTGCCAGCAGCCGGACATCTTACAATGAGCAGTTCTTC.

This rearrangement joins TRBV28 to TRBJ1-6; D perhaps matches TRBD1 (5 bases). Germline assignment: CDR1 MDHEN and CDR2 SYDVKM. The CDR3 extends over 14 amino acids. Trimming left V 4 bases short and J 9 bases short, with 13 bases between. CDR3 sequence reads: CASSYRKRVSPLHF. The DNA of the CDR3 is TGTGCCAGCAGTTACAGGAAAAGGGTTTCACCCCTCCACTTT.

The CDR3 DNA sequence: TGTGCCAGCAGTTTTCAGGGGGGCGAGCAGTACTTC. Encoded protein: CASSFQGGEQYF. V usage is TRBV28 and J usage is TRBJ2-7; D is possibly TRBD1 (7 bases). The CDR3 loop spans 12 amino acids. The germline CDR1 and CDR2 sequences are MDHEN and SYDVKM. Trimming shortened V by 3 bases and J by 6 bases, and 9 bases separated the two germline ends.

This chain links TRBV30 with TRBJ1-4; 8 nucleotides line up with TRBD1. Germline V lookup: CDR1 GTSNPN, CDR2 SVGIG (reference sequence). The V and J ends lost 1 base and 8 bases, in that order; junction bases with no gene match: 0. The CDR3 consists of 12 residues. The CDR3 region is CAWSGQGEKLFF. The CDR3 DNA is TGTGCCTGGAGTGGACAGGGGGAAAAACTGTTTTTT. The complete variable domain, with remaining parts taken from reference TRBV30 and TRBJ1-4, reads SQTIHQWPATLVQPVGSPLSLECTVEGTSNPNLYWYRQAAGRGLQLLFYSVGIGQISSEVPQNLSASRPQDRQFILSSKKLLLSDSGFYLCAWSGQGEKLFFGSGTQLSVL.

V gene TRBV12-5 combines with J gene TRBJ2-5; TRBD1 might be the D (5 bases). The CDR3 is 14 residues long. Germline V gives CDR1 LGHNT, CDR2 FRNRAP. The germline V and J ends were trimmed by 2 bases and 5 bases, with 12 bases remaining between them. The CDR3 DNA follows: TGTGCTAGTGGTTTGAGGTCAGGGTGGGAGACCCAGTACTTC. Encoded protein: CASGLRSGWETQYF.

The chain combines TRBV30 with TRBJ2-7; 9 bases map to TRBD1. V trimming: 1 base; J trimming: 3 bases; junction bases outside the gene matches: 4. Germline assignment: CDR1 GTSNPN and CDR2 SVGIG (reference sequence). This CDR3 has 14 residues. CDR3 loop: CAWSAGTGIYEQYF. DNA of the CDR3: TGTGCCTGGAGTGCCGGGACAGGGATCTACGAGCAGTACTTC.

Written as DNA, the CDR3 is TGTGCCAGCAATCACGACAGAGCCTACGAGCAGTACTTC. Residues: CASNHDRAYEQYF. The V call is TRBV28, the J call TRBJ2-7; weak D call: TRBD1 (5 bases). Trimming cost V 7 bases and J 2 bases, with 12 bases left between them. Looked up from germline, CDR1 is MDHEN and CDR2 is SYDVKM. CDR3 length: 13 amino acids.

This chain connects TRBV29-1 to TRBJ2-2; D perhaps matches TRBD2 (7 bases). The CDR3 has 13 residues. The V end lost 7 bases, the J end lost 7 bases, and 16 bases lay between the germline ends. Germline CDR1 reads SQVTM; CDR2 reads ANQGSEA. CDR3 sequence reads: CSARGGGYGELFF. CDR3 sequence (DNA): TGCAGCGCGCGCGGCGGGGGCTACGGGGAGCTGTTTTTT.